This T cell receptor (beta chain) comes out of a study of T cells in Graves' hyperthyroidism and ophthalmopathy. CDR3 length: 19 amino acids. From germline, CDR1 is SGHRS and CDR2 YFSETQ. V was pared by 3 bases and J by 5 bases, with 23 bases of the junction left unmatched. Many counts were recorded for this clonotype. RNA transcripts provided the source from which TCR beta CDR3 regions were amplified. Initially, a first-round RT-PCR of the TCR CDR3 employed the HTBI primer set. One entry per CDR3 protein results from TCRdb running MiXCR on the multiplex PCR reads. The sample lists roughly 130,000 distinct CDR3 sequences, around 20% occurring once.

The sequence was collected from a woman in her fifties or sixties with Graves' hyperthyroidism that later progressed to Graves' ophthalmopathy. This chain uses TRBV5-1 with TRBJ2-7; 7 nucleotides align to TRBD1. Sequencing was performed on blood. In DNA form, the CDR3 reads TGCGCCAGCAGCTCAGTTTACACTGCAGGGGGACCCAACGGGGACGAGCAGTACTTC. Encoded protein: CASSSVYTAGGPNGDEQYF.